The clone carrying this T cell receptor beta chain occurred many times. This sample was taken from a study of shared clonotypes between healthy human individuals. Assay: immunoSEQ multiplex PCR; the TCRdb copy retains only in-frame clones and omits some. Among roughly 490,000 clones, roughly four fifths were seen once, and the ten largest hold 10% to 15%. CDR3 length: 15 residues. Germline lookup yields CDR1 MDHEN and CDR2 SYDVKM. The germline V and J ends were trimmed by 8 bases and 1 base, with 15 bases remaining between them. This sequence was found in a woman between 40 and 55 years old in good health. Some clones in this sample may be carry-over from other donors' samples. This sequence joins TRBV28 and TRBJ2-1, with unresolved D. The sequencing input was PBMCs. The CDR3 sequence is CASQPDATSYNEQFF. CDR3 sequence (DNA): TGTGCCAGCCAACCCGACGCCACATCCTACAATGAGCAGTTCTTC.